These 27 T cell receptor beta chains share one sample of origin, sequenced in a study of T cell responses to AZD1222 COVID-19 vaccine (dated by TCRdb to about 2021). The library was made by the immunoSEQ multiplex PCR assay. The table was pulled from immuneACCESS by TCRdb, which kept in-frame rearrangements only. Such tables lose some clones; where checked, under half of the loss comes from unresolved V genes, and the rest has no known cause. For this sample the table gives about 150,000 clones, of which approximately 91% were detected only once. The top ten constitute 3.5% to 4% of the sample. Explained via the paper, the time point label denotes: about 28 days (+/-7) after the second vaccine dose. Source: peripheral blood, taken 28 days after the second AZD1222 dose. These receptors were collected from an adult who received the AZD1222 COVID-19 vaccine.

This chain uses TRBV5-1 with TRBJ1-1; TRBD1 is a possible D gene (5 bases). Trimming shortened V by 0 bases and J by 4 bases, and 13 bases separated the two germline ends. This CDR3 is built from 15 residues. Germline V gene sequence: CDR1 SGHRS, CDR2 YFSETQ. The CDR3 coding sequence is TGCGCCAGCAGCTTGGGGGCCGGCCAGGGCACTGAAGCTTTCTTT. Its protein is CASSLGAGQGTEAFF.

The chain joins TRBV11-2 to TRBJ2-5, with TRBD2 identical over 8 bases. V gave up 5 bases and J gave up 5 bases; unmatched junction bases: 7. The CDR3 contains 14 residues. From germline, CDR1 is SGHAT and CDR2 FQNNGV. This chain's CDR3 is CASSPGLVAETQYF. CDR3 nucleotide sequence: TGTGCCAGCAGCCCGGGACTAGTGGCGGAGACCCAGTACTTC.

V gene TRBV4-1 combines with J gene TRBJ2-1, with D unclear. The germline CDR1 and CDR2 sequences are MGHRA and YSYEKL. Trimming pared 5 bases from V and 1 base from J, leaving 12 bases between. The CDR3 extends over 15 amino acids. CDR3 in amino acids: CASSFLGTSYNEQFF. CDR3 sequence (DNA): TGCGCCAGCAGCTTTTTGGGTACGTCCTACAATGAGCAGTTCTTC.

The V gene is TRBV6-1, the J gene TRBJ1-2, with unresolved D. CDR3 length: 15 amino acids. The germline gives CDR1 MNHNS, CDR2 SASEGT. The V end was cut by 2 bases, the J end by 4 bases, with 14 bases between. The CDR3 DNA sequence: TGTGCCAGCAGTGAATGGGTAGGAGATGCCTATGGCTACACCTTC. It codes for CASSEWVGDAYGYTF.

The chain has TRBV30 and TRBJ1-1, with D maybe TRBD1 (6 bases). Germline-derived CDR1 and CDR2 are GTSNPN and SVGIG (reference sequence). This CDR3 region has 14 residues. V lost 4 bases, J lost 1 base, and 13 bases lay in between. CDR3 protein: CAWIPQQGNTEAFF. CDR3 in DNA: TGTGCCTGGATACCACAACAGGGGAACACTGAAGCTTTCTTT.

The rearrangement links TRBV9 to TRBJ1-5, with 7 positions matching TRBD1. Germline V gene lookup returns CDR1 SGDLS and CDR2 YYNGEE. V shed 3 bases and J 4 bases; nucleotides not matched to a gene: 4. The CDR3 is 14 amino acids. The CDR3 here is CASSGGQANQPQHF. As DNA, the CDR3 is TGTGCCAGCAGCGGAGGACAGGCAAATCAGCCCCAGCATTTT.

The chain recombines TRBV2 with TRBJ1-2; D call uncertain. The CDR3 has 15 amino acids. CDR1 SNHLY and CDR2 FYNNEI come from the germline V gene. The ends were cut back, 3 bases at V and 12 bases at J, with 23 bases in the middle. CDR3: CASSERSHIQGPDTF. The CDR3 DNA sequence: TGTGCCAGCAGTGAGCGGAGTCACATTCAAGGGCCTGACACCTTC.

The chain uses TRBV4-2 and TRBJ1-1; no definite D call. The germline V and J ends were trimmed by 4 bases and 3 bases, with 18 bases remaining between them. There are 16 residues in the CDR3. Germline CDR1 is LGHNA and CDR2 is YNFKEQ. The DNA of the CDR3 is TGTGCCAGCAGCCCAAGAGTATTACAGCCACACACTGAAGCTTTCTTT. This sequence encodes CASSPRVLQPHTEAFF.

The rearrangement links TRBV12-5 to TRBJ2-2, with a tentative D call TRBD1 (6 bases). This CDR3 spans 17 amino acids. Trimming removed 1 base at V and 1 base at J, with 13 bases between. In germline, CDR1 is LGHNT, CDR2 FRNRAP. Written as DNA, the CDR3 is TGTGCTAGTGGTTTGGGACGTACAGGGCTGAACACCGGGGAGCTGTTTTTT. Protein product: CASGLGRTGLNTGELFF.

The V and J genes are TRBV18 and TRBJ1-5; the D is unclear. Germline V gives CDR1 KGHSH, CDR2 LQKENI. The V end lost 2 bases, the J end lost 3 bases, and 5 bases lay between the germline ends. CDR3 size: 13 residues. The CDR3 loop is CASSPGNNQPQHF. The CDR3 DNA is TGTGCCAGCTCACCAGGGAACAATCAGCCCCAGCATTTT. The variable domain in full, completed from reference TRBV18 and TRBJ1-5, reads NAGVMQNPRHLVRRRGQEARLRCSPMKGHSHVYWYRQLPEEGLKFMVYLQKENIIDESGMPKERFSAEFPKEGPSILRIQQVVRGDSAAYFCASSPGNNQPQHFGDGTRLSIL.

Of note for this clone: One end of the junction is discordant with germline, which a read error may explain. V gene TRBV11-1 combines with J gene TRBJ2-1, with 10 positions matching TRBD2. This CDR3 is 15 amino acids long. The V gene's germline CDR1 is SGHAT and CDR2 FQDESV (reference sequence). This chain's CDR3 is CASSLAGATYNEQFF. Here the CDR3 DNA reads TGTGCCAGCAGCCTAGCGGGAGCCACCTACAATGAGCAGTTCTTC. Looking up the rest from reference TRBV11-1 and TRBJ2-1 gives the full variable domain: EAEVAQSPRYKITEKSQAVAFWCDPISGHATLYWYRQILGQGPELLVQFQDESVVDDSQLPKDRFSAERLKGVDSTLKIQPAELGDSAMYLCASSLAGATYNEQFFGPGTRLTVL.

The rearrangement joins TRBV18 to TRBJ2-7, with unresolved D. V was trimmed by 3 bases and J by 0 bases, leaving 12 bases between them. CDR3 length: 15 residues. Germline V gene lookup returns CDR1 KGHSH and CDR2 LQKENI. The CDR3 spells CASSPEGLSSYEQYF. The CDR3 nucleotides read TGTGCCAGCTCACCGGAAGGCCTTAGCTCCTACGAGCAGTACTTC.

This chain uses TRBV30 with TRBJ2-7; 8 bases are shared with TRBD1. Losses at the gene ends were 3 bases for V and 4 bases for J; bases not matched to a gene: 2. Germline assignment: CDR1 GTSNPN and CDR2 SVGIG (reference sequence). The CDR3 runs to 12 residues. DNA for the CDR3: TGTGCCTGGAGCAGGGGGCGTTACGAGCAGTACTTC. Its protein product is CAWSRGRYEQYF.

The chain couples TRBV7-9 to TRBJ1-2; 8 bases line up with TRBD1. The CDR3 length is 12 residues. The germline V gene has CDR1 SEHNR and CDR2 FQNEAQ (reference sequence). Trimming cost V 3 bases and J 8 bases; bases outside gene matches: 2. DNA of the CDR3: TGTGCCAGCAGCTTCGACAGGGGAGGCTACACCTTC. It yields the protein CASSFDRGGYTF.

The V and J genes are TRBV7-8 and TRBJ2-5; TRBD1 aligns across 7 bases. Trimming cost V 1 base and J 8 bases; bases outside gene matches: 4. The CDR3 runs 13 residues. Germline assignment: CDR1 SGHVS and CDR2 FQNEAQ. CDR3 amino acids: CASSLGNRGTQYF. CDR3 in DNA: TGTGCCAGCAGCTTAGGGAACAGGGGAACCCAGTACTTC. The full variable domain, completed using reference TRBV7-8 and TRBJ2-5, is GAGVSQSPRYKVAKRGQDVALRCDPISGHVSLFWYQQALGQGPEFLTYFQNEAQLDKSGLPSDRFFAERPEGSVSTLKIQRTQQEDSAVYLCASSLGNRGTQYFGPGTRLLVL.

The chain carries TRBV5-1 and TRBJ1-3; D may be TRBD1 (5 bases). The germline V gene has CDR1 SGHRS and CDR2 YFSETQ. This CDR3 is built from 15 residues. Trimming took 4 bases from V and 4 from J, leaving 15 bases between them. This CDR3 is CASSGGITGGNTIYF. DNA of the CDR3: TGCGCCAGCAGCGGGGGAATTACGGGAGGAAACACCATATATTTT.

This clone appeared once. The V gene is TRBV12-5, the J gene TRBJ1-4, with 9 bases that match TRBD1. The CDR3 spans 16 residues. From germline, CDR1 is LGHNT and CDR2 FRNRAP. With 2 bases clipped from V and 4 bases from J, the junction kept 5 bases outside the gene matches. The CDR3 DNA follows: TGTGCTAGTGGTTTGATAACAGGGGGCGTTAATGAAAAACTGTTTTTT. Translated: CASGLITGGVNEKLFF.

This rearrangement joins TRBV6-5 to TRBJ1-2; TRBD1 matches at 8 bases. V lost 1 base and J lost 9; bases outside the gene matches: 4. Germline lookup yields CDR1 MNHEY and CDR2 SVGAGI. This CDR3 contains 13 residues. CDR3 loop: CASSYFGQGSYTF. DNA for the CDR3: TGTGCCAGCAGTTACTTTGGACAGGGTAGCTACACCTTC.

The rearrangement joins TRBV29-1 to TRBJ2-1; D remains ambiguous. This CDR3 comprises 11 residues. Germline CDR1 is SQVTM and CDR2 is ANQGSEA. V dropped 2 bases and J dropped 5 bases, with 4 bases sitting between them. The CDR3 region is CSVERNNEQFF. The DNA of the CDR3 is TGCAGCGTTGAAAGGAACAATGAGCAGTTCTTC.

V is TRBV5-4 and J is TRBJ2-1; the D is unclear. Trimming shortened V by 4 bases and J by 4 bases, and 9 bases separated the two germline ends. The CDR3 consists of 13 residues. Germline V lookup: CDR1 SGHNT, CDR2 YYREEE (reference sequence). In DNA form, the CDR3 reads TGTGCCAGCAGCCTACCTGAGTACAATGAGCAGTTCTTC. Protein product: CASSLPEYNEQFF.

This clone has a single count. J is TRBJ1-1 and V is TRBV29-1, with D uncertain. V was shortened by 4 bases and J by 1 base, with 4 bases between the two germline ends. The CDR3 runs to 11 residues. Germline CDR1 SQVTM, CDR2 ANQGSEA. DNA of the CDR3: TGCAGCGTTGCAGCGAACACTGAAGCTTTCTTT. Encoded protein: CSVAANTEAFF.

CDR3 coding DNA: TGTGCCTGGAAACGTCCTGGAAACACCATATATTTT. It yields the protein CAWKRPGNTIYF. The chain is built from TRBV30 and TRBJ1-3; D is unclear. In germline, CDR1 is GTSNPN, CDR2 SVGIG (reference sequence). The CDR3 sequence is 12 residues long. Between the trimmed V and J ends, which lost 4 bases and 2 bases, there was a span of 6 bases.

This clone was observed a single time. The chain links TRBV3-1 (or the pseudogene TRBV3-2) to TRBJ2-2; 13 positions agree with TRBD2. CDR1 and CDR2 from the germline V gene are LGHDT and YNNKEL (reference sequence). J gave up 5 bases and V 1 base, and 7 bases lay outside the gene matches. The CDR3 totals 18 residues. CDR3: CASSQVVGLAGATGELFF. In DNA form, the CDR3 reads TGTGCCAGCAGCCAAGTGGTTGGACTAGCGGGAGCAACCGGGGAGCTGTTTTTT.

The V call is TRBV7-6, the J call TRBJ1-2; tentatively, D is TRBD1 (5 bases). Trimming took off 5 bases at V and 4 bases at J, with 17 bases between the two ends. CDR3 length: 15 amino acids. Germline CDR1 is SGHVS and CDR2 is FNYEAQ. The CDR3 coding sequence is TGTGCCAGCAGCCAAGAGAATACGGGGGTCTATGGCTACACCTTC. This codes for CASSQENTGVYGYTF.

The chain combines TRBV7-6 with TRBJ2-7, with D maybe TRBD1 (6 bases). V was shortened by 4 bases and J by 3 bases, with 10 bases between the two germline ends. CDR1 SGHVS and CDR2 FNYEAQ come from the germline V gene. The CDR3 contains 13 residues. Here the CDR3 reads CASSSDSYYEQYF. The CDR3 DNA sequence: TGTGCCAGCAGCTCGGACAGCTACTACGAGCAGTACTTC.

V gene TRBV15 combines with J gene TRBJ1-5; 8 bases are shared with TRBD1. The germline gives CDR1 LNHNV, CDR2 YYDKDF (reference sequence). The CDR3 has 15 amino acids. Trimming at V came to 1 base and at J to 4 bases, leaving 3 bases not matched to a gene. CDR3 coding DNA: TGTGCCACCAGCAGAGGGGGACAGGATAATCAGCCCCAGCATTTT. Residues: CATSRGGQDNQPQHF.

This clone was recorded only once. The chain recombines TRBV7-9 with TRBJ1-1; 8 nucleotides align to TRBD1. The CDR3 has 13 residues. Per germline, CDR1 SEHNR and CDR2 FQNEAQ (reference sequence). Unmatched junction bases numbered 6, after V lost 6 bases and J lost 6 bases. Here the CDR3 reads CASRQGQGPEAFF. In DNA, the CDR3 is TGTGCCAGCAGGCAAGGACAGGGCCCTGAAGCTTTCTTT.